This T cell receptor beta chain was obtained from a study of blood T cells in healthy people across ages. This clonotype showed up just a few times. For the second PCR, which ran for about 6 to 11 cycles, a sample-barcoded 5' primer and a J-beta primer mix were used. The yield of each sample was at least 2.5 million CDR3-containing paired-end reads. A single record per CDR3 protein comes from TCRdb applying MiXCR to the 5' RACE reads. The table records about a million distinct CDR3 sequences, around 54% of them present only once. CDR1 SEHNR and CDR2 FQNEAQ come from the germline V gene (reference sequence). Trimming took off 5 bases at V and 11 bases at J, with 10 bases between the two ends. The CDR3 runs 11 residues.

The rearrangement links TRBV7-9 to TRBJ2-1; D unclear. This TCR was sampled from a woman aged 55-69 years in good health. The sample taken for sequencing was blood. The DNA of the CDR3 is TGTGCCAGCAGCGCCGGACCCCAGCAGTTCTTC. Encoded protein: CASSAGPQQFF.